This T cell receptor beta chain was sequenced for a study of cytomegalovirus exposure and HLA in healthy donors. Whole-study context: Earlier results showed approximately 110 million unique TCR beta sequences derived from 150 million to 200 million T cells.

Study results and limitations: 16,951 TCR beta sequences were associated with HLA alleles at 0.05 false discovery rate in a later analysis.

Germline V CDR1 and CDR2: WSHSY, SAAADI. Trimming at V came to 6 bases and at J to 5 bases, leaving 5 bases not matched to a gene. The CDR3 contains 13 residues. No record exists of this donor's CMV serostatus. As concerns this clone: Its antigen is undetermined.

Both 60 Vbeta primers and 13 Jbeta primers went into the PCR. Sequenced by immunoSEQ multiplex PCR; TCRdb stores in-frame clones only, minus some. The data contain fewer than 150,000 clones, 73% of them singletons. The specimen was PBMCs. The receptor comes from a human donor in good health. The chain joins TRBV10-2 to TRBJ2-7; TRBD2 agrees at 9 bases. The CDR3 is CASRGGRGHEQYF. The CDR3, as DNA: TGCGCCAGCAGGGGCGGGAGGGGCCACGAGCAGTACTTC.